A selection of T cell receptor beta chains follows, all from one sample in a study of T cell repertoires in cytomegalovirus infection. MiXCR, applied by TCRdb to the reads, yields one record per CDR3 protein. The data show 300,000 to 400,000 distinct CDR3 sequences, approximately 32% seen once. These TCRs are of unknown antigen specificity. Here the sequenced sample was cultured PBMCs, taken from culture after CMV antigen stimulation. The source of these receptors is a human donor in good health (CMV status not recorded). Some clones in this sample may be carry-over from other donors' samples. CDR3s include the opening cysteine and the closing phenylalanine or tryptophan. A D gene is named only where the DNA matches it firmly. Expanded clones get a size class; other rows say once, few or many, or leave the size out.

j_call | d_call | v_call | clone_size | cdr3_length | cdr3_nt | cdr3_aa
TRBJ2-1 | TRBD2 | TRBV11-2 | NA | 17 | TGTGCCAGCAGCTTCCCTGCCGGGACTAGCGGGAGTCATGAGCAGTTCTTC | CASSFPAGTSGSHEQFF
TRBJ1-3 | NA | TRBV4-1 | few | 15 | TGCGCCAGCAGCCAATACTCTAGCTCTGGAAACACCATATATTTT | CASSQYSSSGNTIYF
TRBJ2-2 | NA | TRBV11-2 | NA | 13 | TGTGCCAGCAGCTTAAGAAGAACCGGGGAGCTGTTTTTT | CASSLRRTGELFF
TRBJ2-3 | NA | TRBV28 | many | 12 | TGTGCCAGCAGTTCTGTCACAGATACGCAGTATTTT | CASSSVTDTQYF
TRBJ1-1 | TRBD1 | TRBV19 | few | 19 | TGTGCCAGTAGTATCGGATTAATGGGACAGACGTTATCGAACACTGAAGCTTTCTTT | CASSIGLMGQTLSNTEAFF
TRBJ1-2 | TRBD1 | TRBV7-6 | NA | 13 | TGTGCCAGCAGCCAGCCGACAGGGCAGGGCTACACCTTC | CASSQPTGQGYTF
TRBJ2-7 | NA | TRBV23-1 | NA | 16 | TGCGCCAGCAGTCAATCGGATGACAGACTCCACTACGAGCAGTACTTC | CASSQSDDRLHYEQYF
TRBJ1-6 | TRBD1 | TRBV6-2/TRBV6-3 | few | 15 | TGTGCCAGCAGTTACAGGGACAGGGCCAATTCACCCCTCCACTTT | CASSYRDRANSPLHF
TRBJ2-7 | NA | TRBV5-4 | few | 14 | TGTGCCAGCAGCGGTGGGGGGCTCGGGTACGAGCAGTACTTC | CASSGGGLGYEQYF
TRBJ2-2 | TRBD1 | TRBV20-1 | NA | 14 | TGCAGCGCGACAGGGCAAACATGGACCGGGGAGCTGTTTTTT | CSATGQTWTGELFF
TRBJ2-3 | NA | TRBV29-1 | NA | 13 | TGCAGCGTTGAAGTGGGGAGGAGAAATACGCAGTATTTT | CSVEVGRRNTQYF
TRBJ2-5 | TRBD1 | TRBV7-3 | NA | 13 | TGTGCCAGCAGCTCGGACAGGGAAGAGACCCAGTACTTC | CASSSDREETQYF
TRBJ2-7 | NA | TRBV20-1 | few | 11 | TGCAGTGCTAGCTGGGGGCACGAGCAGTACTTC | CSASWGHEQYF
TRBJ2-3 | NA | TRBV7-2 | NA | 15 | TGTGCCAGCAGCCCACAGGGAGGACTAACAGATACGCAGTATTTT | CASSPQGGLTDTQYF
TRBJ1-2 | NA | TRBV5-1 | NA | 13 | TGCGCCAGCAGCTTGAGGGGCCCTGATGGCTACACCTTC | CASSLRGPDGYTF
TRBJ2-1 | NA | TRBV7-2 | NA | 14 | TGTGCCAGCAGCTTAGGTGCGGGTCTGGGTGAGCAGTTCTTC | CASSLGAGLGEQFF
TRBJ1-5 | NA | TRBV28 | few | 15 | TGTGCCAGCAACTCGGCCGACAGTAGCAATCAGCCCCAGCATTTT | CASNSADSSNQPQHF
TRBJ1-6 | NA | TRBV7-2 | many | 14 | TGTGCCAGCAGCTTAGTAGGTTATAATTCACCCCTCCACTTT | CASSLVGYNSPLHF
TRBJ2-2 | NA | TRBV6-5 | few | 13 | TGTGCCAGCAGTTCTGTTTCGAGCGGGGAGCTGTTTTTT | CASSSVSSGELFF
TRBJ2-3 | TRBD1 | TRBV12-3/TRBV12-4 | few | 14 | TGTGCCAGCAGTTCAGGGGGACGGGCAGATACGCAGTATTTT | CASSSGGRADTQYF
TRBJ1-2 | TRBD1 | TRBV12-3/TRBV12-4 | NA | 18 | TGTGCCAGCAGTTTATCCCGGGACAGGGCCAGACAGACCTCTGGCTACACCTTC | CASSLSRDRARQTSGYTF
TRBJ2-5 | TRBD1 | TRBV4-1 | NA | 20 | TGCGCCAGCAGCCGACAAATGGGAGAACTTGGGACAGGGCCTCAAGAGACCCAGTACTTC | CASSRQMGELGTGPQETQYF
TRBJ2-7 | TRBD2 | TRBV4-1 | few | 17 | TGCGCCAGCAGCCAGGAATTCAGGACTAGCGGTTCCTACGAGCAGTACTTC | CASSQEFRTSGSYEQYF
TRBJ2-7 | TRBD2 | TRBV6-5 | few | 12 | TGTGCCAGCAGTCGGGGGGAGGACGAGCAGTACTTC | CASSRGEDEQYF
TRBJ1-5 | NA | TRBV12-3/TRBV12-4 | NA | 14 | TGTGCCAGCAGACAAAGGGGAGGCAATCAGCCCCAGCATTTT | CASRQRGGNQPQHF
TRBJ1-1 | NA | TRBV7-3 | once | 13 | TGTGCCAGCAGCGCGATACCCGATCCTGAAGCTTTCTTT | CASSAIPDPEAFF
TRBJ2-1 | TRBD2 | TRBV7-3 | NA | 16 | TGTGCCAGCAGCTTAACGCTTAGCGGGAGGTTTCATGAGCAGTTCTTC | CASSLTLSGRFHEQFF
TRBJ2-7 | TRBD1 | TRBV19 | NA | 15 | TGTGCCAGTAGAAGAGGGACAGAGAGCTCCTACGAGCAGTACTTC | CASRRGTESSYEQYF
TRBJ2-7 | TRBD1 | TRBV6-1 | NA | 15 | TGTGCCAGCAGTGAATTGACAGGGGGCTCCAACGAGCAGTACTTC | CASSELTGGSNEQYF
TRBJ1-1 | TRBD1 | TRBV25-1 | many | 15 | TGTGCCAGCAGTGCTTTGACAGGGCTGAACACTGAAGCTTTCTTT | CASSALTGLNTEAFF
TRBJ1-2 | NA | TRBV12-3/TRBV12-4 | NA | 13 | TGTGCCAGTAAACCGGGACACTTTTATGGCTACACCTTC | CASKPGHFYGYTF
TRBJ1-3 | NA | TRBV7-2 | many | 17 | TGTGCCAGCAGCTTAGATGGAGCGGGGGCTGCTGGAAACACCATATATTTT | CASSLDGAGAAGNTIYF
TRBJ1-4 | NA | TRBV7-6 | many | 13 | TGTGCCAGCAGGACAGATCATTATGAAAAACTGTTTTTT | CASRTDHYEKLFF
TRBJ1-1 | TRBD1 | TRBV20-1 | few | 11 | TGCAGTGCTAGCCAGGGACAGGAAGCTTTCTTT | CSASQGQEAFF
TRBJ1-5 | NA | TRBV6-4 | NA | 16 | TGTGCCAGCAGTCCCCGGTCCTGGGACACCAATCAGCCCCAGCATTTT | CASSPRSWDTNQPQHF
TRBJ2-5 | TRBD2 | TRBV4-2 | NA | 13 | TGTGCCAGCAGCCAAGATCGCGGGGGGACCCAGTACTTC | CASSQDRGGTQYF
TRBJ2-7 | TRBD1 | TRBV12-3/TRBV12-4 | few | 15 | TGTGCCAGCAGTTCCGGGGGGACAGGGACCTACGAGCAGTACTTC | CASSSGGTGTYEQYF
TRBJ1-5 | NA | TRBV24-1 | NA | 17 | TGTGCCACCACTCTCATCGGGACAAACGGAGGTACTCAGCCCCAGCATTTT | CATTLIGTNGGTQPQHF
TRBJ1-5 | TRBD1 | TRBV12-3/TRBV12-4 | NA | 18 | TGTGCCAGCAGTTTAGGGACAGGTCTGTTTCGGGGCAATCAGCCCCAGCATTTT | CASSLGTGLFRGNQPQHF
TRBJ2-7 | TRBD1 | TRBV7-9 | few | 13 | TGTGCCAGCAGTCGGGACAGGGCAAACGAGCAGTACTTC | CASSRDRANEQYF
TRBJ1-6 | TRBD1 | TRBV19 | NA | 17 | TGTGCCAGTAGTATACCCGACAGGGGGCATGAAAATTCACCCCTCCACTTT | CASSIPDRGHENSPLHF
TRBJ1-2 | NA | TRBV6-5 | NA | 14 | TGTGCCAGCAGCCTCGGCGGTCTTGGCTATGGCTACACCTTC | CASSLGGLGYGYTF
TRBJ2-5 | TRBD2 | TRBV5-1 | NA | 15 | TGCGCCAGCAGCTGGGGTAGCGGGACCCAAGAGACCCAGTACTTC | CASSWGSGTQETQYF
TRBJ1-5 | NA | TRBV7-9 | NA | 15 | TGTGCCAGCAGCCAAGGGGCAGTCGGAATCCAGCCCCAGCATTTT | CASSQGAVGIQPQHF
TRBJ1-2 | NA | TRBV7-2 | many | 12 | TGTGCCAGCAGCTTAGTCAACTATGGCTACACCTTC | CASSLVNYGYTF
TRBJ2-1 | TRBD2 | TRBV5-4 | NA | 17 | TGTGCCAGCAGCTTGGCGGGACTAGCGGGGGGTGGCAATGAGCAGTTCTTC | CASSLAGLAGGGNEQFF
TRBJ1-3 | NA | TRBV29-1 | NA | 12 | TGCAGCGGGGGGGGCCCTGGAAACACCATATATTTT | CSGGGPGNTIYF
TRBJ1-1 | NA | TRBV7-3 | NA | 16 | TGTGCCAGCAGCTTAACGTTTACAGGGATGAACACTGAAGCTTTCTTT | CASSLTFTGMNTEAFF
TRBJ2-7 | NA | TRBV10-2 | few | 15 | TGCGCCAGCAGTGAGTCGTGGGGAGACCCCTACGAGCAGTACTTC | CASSESWGDPYEQYF
TRBJ1-4 | TRBD1 | TRBV20-1 | NA | 15 | TGCAGTGCTGCGGGCCGGACAGGGAGTGTTGAGAAACTGTTTTTT | CSAAGRTGSVEKLFF
TRBJ2-1 | TRBD2 | TRBV19 | NA | 11 | TGTGCCAGTAGGACCGGGACTAGCGAGTTCTTC | CASRTGTSEFF
TRBJ1-2 | NA | TRBV15 | few | 19 | TGTGCCACCAGCGGTCAAAGCGGGGTCAGCCCGGCCTCACTCTATGGCTACACCTTC | CATSGQSGVSPASLYGYTF
TRBJ2-5 | NA | TRBV12-5 | NA | 13 | TGTGCTAGTGGTTGGGGCAAGATGGAGACCCAGTACTTC | CASGWGKMETQYF
TRBJ1-2 | NA | TRBV7-2 | few | 12 | TGTGCCAGCAGATCGACGGACTATGGCTACACCTTC | CASRSTDYGYTF
TRBJ2-7 | TRBD2 | TRBV11-2 | many | 15 | TGTGCCAGCAGACCATTAGCGGGAGATCTTATCGAGCAGTACTTC | CASRPLAGDLIEQYF
TRBJ1-1 | NA | TRBV28 | NA | 11 | TGTGCCAGCAGTAAAGACACTGAAGCTTTCTTT | CASSKDTEAFF
TRBJ2-4 | NA | TRBV28 | NA | 16 | TGTGCCACCAAATCTTCTGGGAGTAGGACCAAAAACATTCAGTACTTC | CATKSSGSRTKNIQYF
TRBJ1-5 | TRBD1 | TRBV6-1 | NA | 13 | TGTGCCAGCAGAGACAGGGGCCAGAAGCCCCAGCATTTT | CASRDRGQKPQHF
TRBJ2-3 | NA | TRBV9 | NA | 14 | TGTGCCAGCAGCGTAGGACTAGACACAGATACGCAGTATTTT | CASSVGLDTDTQYF
TRBJ1-2 | TRBD1 | TRBV7-2 | NA | 15 | TGTGCCAGCAGCTTACGGACAGGGGGCGAATATGGCTACACCTTC | CASSLRTGGEYGYTF